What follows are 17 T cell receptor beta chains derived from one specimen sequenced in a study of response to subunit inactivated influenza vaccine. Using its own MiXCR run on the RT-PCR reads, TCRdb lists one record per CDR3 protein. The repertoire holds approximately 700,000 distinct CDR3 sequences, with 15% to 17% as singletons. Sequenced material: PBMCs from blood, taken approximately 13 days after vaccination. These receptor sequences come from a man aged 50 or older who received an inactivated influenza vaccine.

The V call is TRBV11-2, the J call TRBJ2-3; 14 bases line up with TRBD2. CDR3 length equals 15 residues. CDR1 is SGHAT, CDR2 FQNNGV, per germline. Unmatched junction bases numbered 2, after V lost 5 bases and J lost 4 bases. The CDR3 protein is CASSQGLAGADTQYF. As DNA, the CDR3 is TGTGCCAGCAGCCAGGGACTAGCGGGAGCAGATACGCAGTATTTT.

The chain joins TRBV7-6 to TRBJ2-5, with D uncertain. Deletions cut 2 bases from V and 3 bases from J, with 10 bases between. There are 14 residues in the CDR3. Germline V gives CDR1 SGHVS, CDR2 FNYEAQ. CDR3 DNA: TGTGCCAGCAGCTTACTCCCCGGAGAAGAGACCCAGTACTTC. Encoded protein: CASSLLPGEETQYF.

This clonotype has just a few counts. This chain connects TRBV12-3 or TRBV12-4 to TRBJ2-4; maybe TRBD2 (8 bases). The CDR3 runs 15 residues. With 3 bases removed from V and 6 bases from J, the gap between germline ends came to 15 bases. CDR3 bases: TGTGCCAGCAGTTTTCGGGGGGGACAGCGAAACATTCAGTACTTC. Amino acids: CASSFRGGQRNIQYF.

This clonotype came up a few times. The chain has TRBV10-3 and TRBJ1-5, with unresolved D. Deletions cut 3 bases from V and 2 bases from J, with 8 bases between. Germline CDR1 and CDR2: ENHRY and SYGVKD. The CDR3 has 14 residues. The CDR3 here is CAISDPEGNQPQHF. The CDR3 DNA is TGTGCCATCAGTGACCCTGAGGGCAATCAGCCCCAGCATTTT.

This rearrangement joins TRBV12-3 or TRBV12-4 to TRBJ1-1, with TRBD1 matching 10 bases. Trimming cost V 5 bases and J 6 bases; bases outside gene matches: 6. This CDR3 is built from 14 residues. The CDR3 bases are TGTGCCAGCAGTCATGGGACAGGGGTTGCTGAAGCTTTCTTT. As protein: CASSHGTGVAEAFF.

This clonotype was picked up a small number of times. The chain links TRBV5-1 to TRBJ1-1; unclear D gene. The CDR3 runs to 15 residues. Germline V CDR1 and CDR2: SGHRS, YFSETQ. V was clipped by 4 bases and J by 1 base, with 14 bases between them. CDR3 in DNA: TGCGCCAGCAGCGCGGAGAATCGGGAGAACACTGAAGCTTTCTTT. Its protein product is CASSAENRENTEAFF.

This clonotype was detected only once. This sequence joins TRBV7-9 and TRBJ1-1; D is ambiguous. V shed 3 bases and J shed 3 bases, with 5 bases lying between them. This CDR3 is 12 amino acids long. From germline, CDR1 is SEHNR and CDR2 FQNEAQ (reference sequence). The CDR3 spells CASSLTHTEAFF. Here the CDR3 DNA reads TGTGCCAGCAGCTTGACACACACTGAAGCTTTCTTT. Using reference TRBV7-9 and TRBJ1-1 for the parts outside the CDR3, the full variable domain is DTGVSQNPRHKITKRGQNVTFRCDPISEHNRLYWYRQTLGQGPEFLTYFQNEAQLEKSRLLSDRFSAERPKGSFSTLEIQRTEQGDSAMYLCASSLTHTEAFFGQGTRLTVV.

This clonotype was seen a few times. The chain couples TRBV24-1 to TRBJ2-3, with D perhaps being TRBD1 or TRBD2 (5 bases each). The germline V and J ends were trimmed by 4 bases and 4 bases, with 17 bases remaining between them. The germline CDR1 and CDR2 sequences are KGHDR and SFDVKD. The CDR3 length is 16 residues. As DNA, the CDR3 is TGTGCCACCAGTGACCCCGGGGTGGTAGGGGCAGATACGCAGTATTTT. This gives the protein CATSDPGVVGADTQYF.

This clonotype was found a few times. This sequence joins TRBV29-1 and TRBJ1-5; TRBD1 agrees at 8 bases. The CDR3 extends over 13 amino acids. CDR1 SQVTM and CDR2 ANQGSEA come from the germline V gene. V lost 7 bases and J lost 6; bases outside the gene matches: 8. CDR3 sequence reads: CSAVTGEGQPQHF. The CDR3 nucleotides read TGCAGCGCTGTGACAGGGGAGGGTCAGCCCCAGCATTTT.

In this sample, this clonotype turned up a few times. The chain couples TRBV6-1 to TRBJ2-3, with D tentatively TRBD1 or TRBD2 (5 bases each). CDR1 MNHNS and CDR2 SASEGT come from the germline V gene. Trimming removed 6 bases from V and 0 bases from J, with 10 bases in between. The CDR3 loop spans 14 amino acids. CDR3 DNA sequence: TGTGCCAGCAGCCCCCGGGACAGCACAGATACGCAGTATTTT. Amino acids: CASSPRDSTDTQYF.

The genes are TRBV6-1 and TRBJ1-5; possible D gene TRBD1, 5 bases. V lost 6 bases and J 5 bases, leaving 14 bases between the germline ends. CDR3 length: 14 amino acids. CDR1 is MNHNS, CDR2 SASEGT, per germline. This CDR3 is CASSTEGLHQPQHF. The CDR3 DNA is TGTGCCAGCAGCACCGAGGGGTTGCATCAGCCCCAGCATTTT.

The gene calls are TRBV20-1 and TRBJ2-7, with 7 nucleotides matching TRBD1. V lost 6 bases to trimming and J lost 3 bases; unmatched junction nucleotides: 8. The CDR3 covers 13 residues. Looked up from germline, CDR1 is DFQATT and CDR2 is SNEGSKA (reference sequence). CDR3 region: CSAVRQGDYEQYF. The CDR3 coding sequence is TGCAGTGCCGTAAGGCAGGGGGACTACGAGCAGTACTTC.

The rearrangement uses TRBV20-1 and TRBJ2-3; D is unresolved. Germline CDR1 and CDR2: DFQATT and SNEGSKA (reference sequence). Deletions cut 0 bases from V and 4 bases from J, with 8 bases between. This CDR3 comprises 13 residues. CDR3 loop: CSARDLLPDTQYF. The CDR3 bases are TGCAGTGCTAGAGATCTCCTGCCAGATACGCAGTATTTT.

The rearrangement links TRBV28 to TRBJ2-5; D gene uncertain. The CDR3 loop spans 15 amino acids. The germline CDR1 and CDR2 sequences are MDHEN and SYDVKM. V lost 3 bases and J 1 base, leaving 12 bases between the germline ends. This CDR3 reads CASSLAGRSQETQYF. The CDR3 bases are TGTGCCAGCAGTTTGGCCGGCAGATCCCAAGAGACCCAGTACTTC.

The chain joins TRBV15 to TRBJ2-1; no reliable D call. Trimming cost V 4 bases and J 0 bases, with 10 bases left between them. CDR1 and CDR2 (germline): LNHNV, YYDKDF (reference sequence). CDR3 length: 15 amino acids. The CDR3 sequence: CATSIGASSYNEQFF. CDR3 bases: TGTGCCACCAGCATAGGAGCGAGCTCCTACAATGAGCAGTTCTTC. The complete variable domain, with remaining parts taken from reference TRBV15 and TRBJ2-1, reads DAMVIQNPRYQVTQFGKPVTLSCSQTLNHNVMYWYQQKSSQAPKLLFHYYDKDFNNEADTPDNFQSRRPNTSFCFLDIRSPGLGDTAMYLCATSIGASSYNEQFFGPGTRLTVL.

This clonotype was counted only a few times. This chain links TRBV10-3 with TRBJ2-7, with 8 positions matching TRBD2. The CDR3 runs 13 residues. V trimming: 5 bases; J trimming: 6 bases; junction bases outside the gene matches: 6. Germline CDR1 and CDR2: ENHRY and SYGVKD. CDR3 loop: CAISSGRGGEQYF. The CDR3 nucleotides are TGTGCCATCAGTAGCGGGAGAGGTGGCGAGCAGTACTTC.

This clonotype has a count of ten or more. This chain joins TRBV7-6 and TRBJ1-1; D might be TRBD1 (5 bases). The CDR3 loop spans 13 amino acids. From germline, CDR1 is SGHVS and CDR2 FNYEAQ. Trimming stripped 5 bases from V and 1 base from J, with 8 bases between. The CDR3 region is CASSRDRNTEAFF. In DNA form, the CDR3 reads TGTGCCAGCAGCCGTGACAGGAACACTGAAGCTTTCTTT.